A selection of T cell receptor beta chains follows, all from one sample in a study of T cell responses to AZD1222 COVID-19 vaccine. Measured with immunoSEQ multiplex PCR; TCRdb has only the in-frame clones, and not every one. The sample holds 80,000 or so clones, around 90% seen once. The specimen was peripheral blood, collected on day 0 of MenACWY control vaccination. Receptors were obtained from an adult in good health. Each CDR3 is given with its conserved first and last residue. The D gene is left open where the match is weak. The size entry is marked missing in some rows and otherwise reads once, few, many or a size class.

cdr3_aa	cdr3_nt	d_call	j_call	clone_size	v_call
CASSQGTSGYEQYF	TGTGCCAGCAGCCAAGGGACTAGCGGATACGAGCAGTACTTC	TRBD2	TRBJ2-7	.	TRBV3-1/TRBV3-2
CASSPGTDQPQHF	TGTGCCAGCTCACCAGGAACAGATCAGCCCCAGCATTTT	.	TRBJ1-5	.	TRBV18
CASSKALWKPGDTIYF	TGTGCCAGCAGCAAAGCGCTTTGGAAGCCAGGGGACACCATATATTTT	.	TRBJ1-3	.	TRBV21-1
CASSLGTSGRARLSYEQYF	TGTGCCAGCAGTCTCGGGACTAGCGGGAGGGCTCGGTTATCCTACGAGCAGTACTTC	TRBD2	TRBJ2-7	.	TRBV6-2/TRBV6-3
CASSTSGSNYEQYF	TGTGCCAGTAGTACTAGCGGGAGTAACTACGAGCAGTACTTC	TRBD2	TRBJ2-7	.	TRBV19
CASSLERGRADEQYF	TGTGCCAGCAGCTTGGAAAGGGGCCGGGCGGACGAGCAGTACTTC	.	TRBJ2-7	.	TRBV5-8
CASSIYRQSQGNNEQFF	TGTGCCAGTAGTATATACCGACAATCCCAGGGAAACAATGAGCAGTTCTTC	.	TRBJ2-1	.	TRBV19
CASSQHYDSPNYGYTF	TGCGCCAGCAGCCAACACTACGACAGCCCTAACTATGGCTACACCTTC	.	TRBJ1-2	medium-sized	TRBV5-1
CASSWLSGSDEQYF	TGCGCCAGCAGCTGGCTCAGCGGTAGCGACGAGCAGTACTTC	.	TRBJ2-7	.	TRBV5-1
CASSQDPRGYTF	TGTGCCAGCAGCCAAGATCCCCGTGGCTACACCTTC	.	TRBJ1-2	.	TRBV3-1/TRBV3-2
CASSQVVGPEKLFF	TGCGCCAGCAGCCAAGTGGTTGGGCCAGAAAAACTGTTTTTT	.	TRBJ1-4	.	TRBV4-1
CAWGSGPLEQYF	TGTGCCTGGGGTAGCGGGCCCCTGGAGCAGTACTTC	TRBD2	TRBJ2-7	.	TRBV30
CASSLGDRLYNEQFF	TGTGCCAGCAGCTTGGGGGACAGGTTGTACAATGAGCAGTTCTTC	TRBD1	TRBJ2-1	once	TRBV7-9
CASSLAGDASEQFF	TGTGCCAGCAGTTTAGCGGGAGACGCCTCTGAGCAGTTCTTC	TRBD2	TRBJ2-1	.	TRBV6-2/TRBV6-3
CASRGGEETQYF	TGTGCCAGCAGGGGTGGCGAGGAGACCCAGTACTTC	.	TRBJ2-5	.	TRBV27
CASTPDNSNQPQHF	TGTGCCAGCACACCGGACAATAGCAATCAGCCCCAGCATTTT	.	TRBJ1-5	.	TRBV28
CASGFELAGDNEQFF	TGTGCTAGTGGTTTTGAACTAGCGGGAGATAATGAGCAGTTCTTC	TRBD2	TRBJ2-1	.	TRBV12-5
CASSIVGGQTQYF	TGTGCCAGTAGTATAGTAGGGGGTCAGACCCAGTACTTC	.	TRBJ2-5	once	TRBV19
CAVGRRFYTEAFF	TGTGCCGTAGGGAGGAGGTTTTACACTGAAGCTTTCTTT	.	TRBJ1-1	.	TRBV6-5
CASSEASEIYEQYF	TGTGCCAGCAGTGAAGCTAGCGAAATCTACGAGCAGTACTTC	.	TRBJ2-7	.	TRBV2
CASSHIRSPLHF	TGTGCCAGCAGCCATATCCGTTCACCCCTCCACTTT	.	TRBJ1-6	.	TRBV6-6
CASSPLSTEAFF	TGTGCCAGCTCACCTTTATCTACCGAGGCTTTCTTT	.	TRBJ1-1	.	TRBV18
CASSEIQGGVTDTQYF	TGTGCCAGCAGCGAAATACAGGGGGGGGTCACAGATACGCAGTATTTT	.	TRBJ2-3	.	TRBV2
CASSDPGTGGFYEQYF	TGTGCCAGCAGTGACCCCGGGACAGGGGGCTTTTACGAGCAGTACTTC	TRBD1	TRBJ2-7	.	TRBV2
CASSLGQLSTNEKLFF	TGCGCCAGCAGCCTAGGACAGCTTTCAACTAATGAAAAACTGTTTTTT	.	TRBJ1-4	.	TRBV5-1
CASSFTRTANSYEQYF	TGCGCCAGCAGCTTTACAAGGACCGCCAACTCCTACGAGCAGTACTTC	.	TRBJ2-7	.	TRBV5-1
CASSRQGSWTGELFF	TGTGCCAGCAGTCGACAGGGGTCGTGGACCGGGGAGCTGTTTTTT	TRBD1	TRBJ2-2	few	TRBV28
CASSLAQGRGTEAFF	TGTGCCAGCAGCTTGGCGCAGGGCAGGGGGACTGAAGCTTTCTTT	TRBD1	TRBJ1-1	.	TRBV5-8
CASSSTLLNTEAFF	TGTGCCAGCAGCTCGACACTTCTGAACACTGAAGCTTTCTTT	.	TRBJ1-1	.	TRBV7-2
CASTGRVYGYTF	TGTGCCAGTACCGGGCGCGTCTATGGCTACACCTTC	.	TRBJ1-2	.	TRBV19
CASSYSTSYREGYTF	TGTGCCAGCAGTTACTCGACGAGTTACAGGGAAGGCTACACCTTC	.	TRBJ1-2	.	TRBV6-5
CASSDVRGHQETQYF	TGTGCCAGCAGTGACGTGCGGGGCCACCAAGAGACCCAGTACTTC	.	TRBJ2-5	.	TRBV2
CASSIQGKVLYEQYF	TGTGCCAGCAGCATACAGGGGAAGGTGCTCTACGAGCAGTACTTC	TRBD1	TRBJ2-7	.	TRBV11-1
CASSHGNTEAFF	TGTGCCAGCAGCCATGGGAACACTGAAGCTTTCTTT	.	TRBJ1-1	.	TRBV7-9
CASQDRPYEQYF	TGTGCCAGCCAGGACAGACCCTACGAGCAGTACTTC	.	TRBJ2-7	.	TRBV28
CASSMGSSGSTDTQYF	TGCGCCAGCAGCATGGGATCTAGCGGGAGCACAGATACGCAGTATTTT	TRBD2	TRBJ2-3	.	TRBV5-1
CASSYTGQGYYNEQFF	TGTGCCAGCAGTTACACCGGACAGGGGTACTACAATGAGCAGTTCTTC	TRBD1	TRBJ2-1	.	TRBV6-5
CASSLGTGVAYEQYF	TGTGCCAGCAGCTTGGGGACAGGGGTAGCCTACGAGCAGTACTTC	TRBD1	TRBJ2-7	.	TRBV5-6
CASSLLGTWVEAFF	TGTGCCAGCAGTTTACTTGGGACATGGGTAGAAGCTTTCTTT	.	TRBJ1-1	.	TRBV28
CASCPPGHLNYGYTF	TGTGCCAGTTGTCCTCCGGGACACCTTAACTATGGCTACACCTTC	.	TRBJ1-2	.	TRBV19
CASSSNLAGAYTDTQYF	TGTGCCAGCAGTTCCAATCTAGCGGGAGCCTACACAGATACGCAGTATTTT	TRBD2	TRBJ2-3	.	TRBV27
CASSPQREQFF	TGTGCCAGCAGTCCCCAGCGGGAGCAGTTCTTC	.	TRBJ2-1	.	TRBV28
CASSPPALAGVSYEQYF	TGTGCCAGCAGCCCCCCGGCCCTAGCGGGAGTCAGCTACGAGCAGTACTTC	TRBD2	TRBJ2-7	.	TRBV3-1/TRBV3-2
CASSAFGGRNSPLHF	TGTGCCAGTAGTGCATTCGGGGGAAGGAATTCACCCCTCCACTTT	.	TRBJ1-6	.	TRBV19
CASSTRTSGSLGPPNTGELFF	TGTGCCAGCAGCACCCGGACTAGCGGGAGTCTAGGCCCTCCGAACACCGGGGAGCTGTTTTTT	TRBD2	TRBJ2-2	.	TRBV3-1/TRBV3-2
CASSPDYLQETQYF	TGTGCCAGCAGCCCGGACTACCTCCAAGAGACCCAGTACTTC	.	TRBJ2-5	few	TRBV2
CASSLARNEQFF	TGCGCCAGCAGCTTGGCGCGGAATGAGCAGTTCTTC	.	TRBJ2-1	.	TRBV5-1
CASSSGNSPLHF	TGTGCCAGCAGTTCAGGGAATTCACCCCTCCACTTT	.	TRBJ1-6	few	TRBV2
CAWSVTGGLFTEAFF	TGTGCCTGGAGTGTGACAGGAGGGCTCTTCACTGAAGCTTTCTTT	.	TRBJ1-1	once	TRBV30